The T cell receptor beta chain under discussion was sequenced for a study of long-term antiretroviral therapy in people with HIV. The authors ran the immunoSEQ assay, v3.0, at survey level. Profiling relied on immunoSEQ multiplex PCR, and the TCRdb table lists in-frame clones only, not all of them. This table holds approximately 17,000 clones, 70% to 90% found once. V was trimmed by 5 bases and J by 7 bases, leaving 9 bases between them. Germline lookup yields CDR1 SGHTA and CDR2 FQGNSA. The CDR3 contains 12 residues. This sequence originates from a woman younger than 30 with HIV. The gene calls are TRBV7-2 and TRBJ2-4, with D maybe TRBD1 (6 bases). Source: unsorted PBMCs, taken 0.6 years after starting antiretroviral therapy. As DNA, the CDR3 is TGTGCCAGCAGCCTGGACAGTAACATTCAGTACTTC. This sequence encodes CASSLDSNIQYF.